This TCR beta chain was retrieved from a study of early T cells in non-severe SARS-CoV-2 infection (dated by TCRdb to about 2021). Background for the entire study: Bulk RNA from unsorted whole blood was used for TCR sequencing, so alpha and beta chains could not be paired. Points the paper makes about the study in general: Matching against VDJdb was skewed toward anti-spike CD8 responses, likely underestimated virus-specific expansions, and missed private and CD4 specificities.

Library preparation used 5' RACE. The instrument was a NextSeq 500. Unique molecular identifiers were attached to individual cDNA molecules in the TCR library protocol so that sequencing error and PCR bias could be corrected. Both TCR alpha and beta chains were sequenced, and tight co-correlation was observed between alpha and beta sequence abundances in each sample. In the paper's pipeline: Decombinator V4 was used to annotate TCR sequences for V gene, J gene and CDR3. TCRs were defined as expanded if a significant change between any two time points was detected under a Poisson model with p below 0.0001. TCR abundances were normalised to the total number of TCRs sequenced per sample and were expressed as counts per million. TRAV1-2 paired with TRAJ12, TRAJ20 or TRAJ33 defined MAIT TCRs, while TRAV10 paired with TRAJ18 defined iNKT TCRs. VDJdb, accessed on 1 November 2021, was searched for TCRs annotated for CMV, EBV and SARS-CoV-2, and TCRs annotated for more than one antigen were excluded. TCRdb trimmed public reads at Q25 via fastp, called clones via MiXCR and kept in-frame beta chains. Entries are consolidated by CDR3 protein sequence, retaining the most common genes and DNA. These V and J calls derive from TCRdb rather than the authors' analysis. This sample holds under 35,000 distinct CDR3 sequences; approximately 5.2% were observed only once. The ten largest account for approximately 3.5% of the sample.

This clonotype was found a few times. Its antigen is currently not known. No per-base quality is available; no much larger clone lies one base away. The study was a case-control design nested within a healthcare worker cohort in London, UK, with weekly nasopharyngeal swab PCR tests and blood sampling. Healthcare workers were recruited between 23 and 31 March 2020, during the week of the UK lockdown, and were followed weekly for up to about 15 weeks. The cysteine opens and the phenylalanine closes a CDR3 of 17 amino acids. Of the read, only the CDR3 DNA is kept; its 51 bases are in frame from base 1. CDR1 MNHEY and CDR2 SVGEGT were looked up in the germline V gene. V loses 2 bases of germline sequence and J loses 6 bases, and the interval between the two ends is 19 bases.

The chain was built from TRBV6-2 or TRBV6-3 and TRBJ2-2, with the D gene not clear enough to name. The source material was whole blood. This sequence originates from an adult who was a healthcare worker with PCR-confirmed SARS-CoV-2 infection or an uninfected control (not recorded which). The CDR3 in this case is CASSYPAISGQPGELFF. The DNA sequence is as follows: TGTGCCAGCAGTTACCCAGCGATATCGGGCCAGCCCGGGGAGCTGTTTTTT.